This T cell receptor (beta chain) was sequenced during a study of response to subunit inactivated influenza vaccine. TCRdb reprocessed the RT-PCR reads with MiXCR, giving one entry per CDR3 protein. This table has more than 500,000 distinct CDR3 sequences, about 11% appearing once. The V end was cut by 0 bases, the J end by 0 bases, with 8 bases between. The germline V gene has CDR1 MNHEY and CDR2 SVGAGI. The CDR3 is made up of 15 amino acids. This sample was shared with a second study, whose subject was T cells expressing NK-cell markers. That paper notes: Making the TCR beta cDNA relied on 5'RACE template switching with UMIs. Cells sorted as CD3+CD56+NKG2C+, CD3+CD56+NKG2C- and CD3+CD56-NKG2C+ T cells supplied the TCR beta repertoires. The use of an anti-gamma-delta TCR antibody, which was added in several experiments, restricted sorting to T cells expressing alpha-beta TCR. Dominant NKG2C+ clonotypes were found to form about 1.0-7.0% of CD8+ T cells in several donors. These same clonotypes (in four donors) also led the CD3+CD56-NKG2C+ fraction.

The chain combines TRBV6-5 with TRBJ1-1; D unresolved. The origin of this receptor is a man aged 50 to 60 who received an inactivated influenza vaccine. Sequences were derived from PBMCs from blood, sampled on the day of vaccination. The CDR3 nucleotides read TGTGCCAGCAGTTACTCGATGAGCCTGAACACTGAAGCTTTCTTT. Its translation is CASSYSMSLNTEAFF.